This T cell receptor (beta chain) originates from a study of blood T cell repertoires in COVID-19. For the study at large: Specimens from acute and convalescent COVID-19 originated in the United States, Italy and Spain.

Germline values: CDR1 SGHDT, CDR2 YYEEEE. The CDR3 has 15 amino acids. Trimming cost V 3 bases and J 6 bases, with 19 bases left between them. How the authors handled the data: Estimation of nucleated cell counts relied on the amplification of reference gene primers. Assay: immunoSEQ multiplex PCR; the TCRdb copy retains only in-frame clones and omits some. The DNA was the basis for D and trimming; V, J and clone size are from that table. Counted here are about 150,000 clones, approximately 78% occurring once; the ten biggest clones make up around 1.7%. The receptor comes from an older man with acute or convalescent COVID-19. The sample comprised peripheral blood. This chain connects TRBV5-6 to TRBJ2-7; the D gene is possibly TRBD2 (5 bases). The CDR3 DNA reads as TGTGCCAGCAGCTCTACCGGGCCCATGAGGGCCGAGCAGTACGTC. Its translation is CASSSTGPMRAEQYV.